This record concerns one T cell receptor (beta chain) sequence. This sample stems from a study of blood T cell repertoires in COVID-19. About the research overall: The United States, Italy and Spain provided the acute and convalescent COVID-19 samples. In each case, the material was cDNA or gDNA derived from T cells, B-cell-depleted T cells, or PBMCs.

Methods used by the authors: Quantification of nucleated cells was approximated via reference gene primer amplification. Sequencing used immunoSEQ multiplex PCR; TCRdb keeps in-frame clones, though not all of them. V, J and clone size derive from that table, while D and trimming were established from the DNA sequence. The sample contains over 150,000 clones, 84% of which appear only once. The germline V gene has CDR1 KGHDR and CDR2 SFDVKD. The CDR3 totals 12 residues. Trimming removed 1 base at V and 10 bases at J, with 9 bases between. The specimen sequenced was peripheral blood. V is TRBV24-1 and J is TRBJ1-1, with no clear D. This TCR was recovered from a human donor in a cohort sampled during active COVID-19. DNA for the CDR3: TGTGCCACCAGTGATTTAACGGGTCTAGCTTTCTTT. It is translated as CATSDLTGLAFF.